The clone carrying this T cell receptor beta chain was observed a few times. Per the study methods: From reference gene primer amplification, estimates of nucleated cell counts were derived. Only in-frame clones appear in the TCRdb table, and some are missing; sequencing was by immunoSEQ multiplex PCR. For V, J and clone size, that table is used; D and trimming come from the DNA. This sample has almost 250,000 clones, with 65% to 90% found just once. These data originate in a study of blood T cell repertoires in COVID-19. Study in general: The samples span acute and convalescent COVID-19 from the United States, Italy and Spain. PBMCs, B-cell-depleted T cells, or T cells provided the cDNA or gDNA that made up the material.

This CDR3 contains 15 residues. CDR1 is SGHAT and CDR2 is FQNNGV in the germline V gene. V was clipped by 0 bases and J by 4 bases, with 10 bases between them. The receptor comes from a woman in her fifties or sixties with acute COVID-19. Specimen: PBMCs or T cells enriched from blood (not recorded which). The rearrangement joins TRBV11-2 to TRBJ2-1, with D uncertain. CDR3: CASSLDPVRYNEQFF. The CDR3 nucleotides are TGTGCCAGCAGCTTAGATCCAGTCAGGTACAATGAGCAGTTCTTC. Combining the CDR3 with reference TRBV11-2 and TRBJ2-1 gives the whole variable domain EAGVAQSPRYKIIEKRQSVAFWCNPISGHATLYWYQQILGQGPKLLIQFQNNGVVDDSQLPKDRFSAERLKGVDSTLKIQPAKLEDSAVYLCASSLDPVRYNEQFFGPGTRLTVL.